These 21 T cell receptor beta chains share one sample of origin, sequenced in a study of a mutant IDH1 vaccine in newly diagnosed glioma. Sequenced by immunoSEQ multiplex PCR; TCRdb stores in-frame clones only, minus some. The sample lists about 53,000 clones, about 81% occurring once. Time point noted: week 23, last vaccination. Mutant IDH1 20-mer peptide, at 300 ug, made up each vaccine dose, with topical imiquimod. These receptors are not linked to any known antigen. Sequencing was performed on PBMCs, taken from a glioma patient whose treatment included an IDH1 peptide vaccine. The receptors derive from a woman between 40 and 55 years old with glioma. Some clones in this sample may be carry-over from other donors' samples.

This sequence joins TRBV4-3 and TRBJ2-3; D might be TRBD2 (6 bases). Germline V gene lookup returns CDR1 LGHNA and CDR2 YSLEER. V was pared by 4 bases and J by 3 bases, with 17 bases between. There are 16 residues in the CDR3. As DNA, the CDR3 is TGCGCCAGCAGCCGCGACGGAGGGGCCGGAACAGATACGCAGTATTTT. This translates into CASSRDGGAGTDTQYF.

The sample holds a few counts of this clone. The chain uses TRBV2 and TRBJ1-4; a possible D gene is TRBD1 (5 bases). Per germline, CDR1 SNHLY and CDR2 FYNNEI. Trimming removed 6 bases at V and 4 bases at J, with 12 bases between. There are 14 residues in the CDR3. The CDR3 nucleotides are TGTGCCAGCAGCTTGGGACGGGGTAATGAAAAACTGTTTTTT. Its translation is CASSLGRGNEKLFF. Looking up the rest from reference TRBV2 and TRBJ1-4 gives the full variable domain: EPEVTQTPSHQVTQMGQEVILRCVPISNHLYFYWYRQILGQKVEFLVSFYNNEISEKSEIFDDQFSVERPDGSNFTLKIRSTKLEDSAMYFCASSLGRGNEKLFFGSGTQLSVL.

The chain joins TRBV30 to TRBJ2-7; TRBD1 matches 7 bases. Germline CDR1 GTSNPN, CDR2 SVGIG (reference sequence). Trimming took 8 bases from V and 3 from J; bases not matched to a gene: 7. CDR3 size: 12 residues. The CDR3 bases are TGTGCCCGTAAAGGGGGCGGCTACGAGCAGTACTTC. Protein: CARKGGGYEQYF.

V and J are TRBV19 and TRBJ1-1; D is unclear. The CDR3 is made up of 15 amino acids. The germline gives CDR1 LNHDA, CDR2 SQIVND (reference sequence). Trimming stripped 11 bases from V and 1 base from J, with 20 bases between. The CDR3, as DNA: TGTGCCCCAAACGGCCAATACGGAGGGAACACTGAAGCTTTCTTT. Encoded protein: CAPNGQYGGNTEAFF.

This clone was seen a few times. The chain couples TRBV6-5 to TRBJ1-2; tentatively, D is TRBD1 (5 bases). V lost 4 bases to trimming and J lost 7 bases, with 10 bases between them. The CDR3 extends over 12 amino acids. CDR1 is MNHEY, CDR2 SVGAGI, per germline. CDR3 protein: CASSSGTVGYTF. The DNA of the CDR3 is TGTGCCAGCAGTTCGGGGACTGTTGGCTACACCTTC.

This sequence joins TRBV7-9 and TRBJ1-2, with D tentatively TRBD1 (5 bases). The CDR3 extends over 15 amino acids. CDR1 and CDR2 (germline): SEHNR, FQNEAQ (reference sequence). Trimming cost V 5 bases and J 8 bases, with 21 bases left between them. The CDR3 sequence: CASSRVGLTEGGYTF. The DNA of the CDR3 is TGTGCCAGCAGCAGGGTCGGTCTGACCGAGGGGGGCTACACCTTC.

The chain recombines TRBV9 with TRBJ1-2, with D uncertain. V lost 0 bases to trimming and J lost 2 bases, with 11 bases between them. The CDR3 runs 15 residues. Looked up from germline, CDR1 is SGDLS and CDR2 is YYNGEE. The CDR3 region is CASSVDPGTNYGYTF. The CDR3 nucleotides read TGTGCCAGCAGCGTAGATCCAGGAACCAACTATGGCTACACCTTC.

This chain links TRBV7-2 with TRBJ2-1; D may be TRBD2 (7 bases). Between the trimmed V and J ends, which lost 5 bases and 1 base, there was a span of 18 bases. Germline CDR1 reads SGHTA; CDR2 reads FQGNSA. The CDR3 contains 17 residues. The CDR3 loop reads CASSPRGAGVSYNEQFF. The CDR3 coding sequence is TGTGCCAGCAGCCCCCGGGGGGCCGGGGTTTCCTACAATGAGCAGTTCTTC. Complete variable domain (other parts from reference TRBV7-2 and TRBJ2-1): GAGVSQSPSNKVTEKGKDVELRCDPISGHTALYWYRQSLGQGLEFLIYFQGNSAPDKSGLPSDRFSAERTGGSVSTLTIQRTQQEDSAVYLCASSPRGAGVSYNEQFFGPGTRLTVL.

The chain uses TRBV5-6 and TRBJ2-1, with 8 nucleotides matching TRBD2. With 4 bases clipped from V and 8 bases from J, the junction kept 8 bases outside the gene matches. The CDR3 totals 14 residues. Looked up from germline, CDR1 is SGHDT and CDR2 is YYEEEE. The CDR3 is CASSRLGREDEQFF. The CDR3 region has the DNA TGTGCCAGCAGCAGACTCGGGAGGGAGGATGAGCAGTTCTTC.

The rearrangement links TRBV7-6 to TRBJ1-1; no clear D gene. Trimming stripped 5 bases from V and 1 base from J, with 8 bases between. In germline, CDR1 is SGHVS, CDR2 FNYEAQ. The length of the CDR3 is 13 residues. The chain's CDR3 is CASSRYTNTEAFF. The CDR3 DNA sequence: TGTGCCAGCAGCCGGTACACGAACACTGAAGCTTTCTTT.

DNA of the CDR3: TGTGCCAGCAGCGTAGGGGGGGGACACTACAATGAGCAGTTCTTC. Translated: CASSVGGGHYNEQFF. The chain carries TRBV9 and TRBJ2-1; D possibly corresponds to TRBD2 (7 bases). The germline CDR1 and CDR2 sequences are SGDLS and YYNGEE. Trimming took off 0 bases at V and 3 bases at J, with 10 bases between the two ends. This CDR3 spans 15 amino acids.

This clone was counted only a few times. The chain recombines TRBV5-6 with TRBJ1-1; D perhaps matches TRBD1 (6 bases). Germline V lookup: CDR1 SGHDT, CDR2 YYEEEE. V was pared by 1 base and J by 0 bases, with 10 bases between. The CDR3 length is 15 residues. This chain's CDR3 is CASSLPGGMNTEAFF. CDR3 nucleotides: TGTGCCAGCAGCTTGCCGGGGGGCATGAACACTGAAGCTTTCTTT.

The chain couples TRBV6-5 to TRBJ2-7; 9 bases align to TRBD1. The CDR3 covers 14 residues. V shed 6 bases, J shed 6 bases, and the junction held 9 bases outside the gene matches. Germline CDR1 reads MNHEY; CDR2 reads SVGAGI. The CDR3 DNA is TGTGCCAGCAGGGGAGGACAGGGGATTCGCGAGCAGTACTTC. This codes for CASRGGQGIREQYF.

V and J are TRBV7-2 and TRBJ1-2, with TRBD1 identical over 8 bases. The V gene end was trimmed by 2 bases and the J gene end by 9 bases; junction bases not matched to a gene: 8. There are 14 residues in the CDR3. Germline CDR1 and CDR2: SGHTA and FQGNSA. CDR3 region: CASSLSQGAGSYTF. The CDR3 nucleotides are TGTGCCAGCAGCTTAAGTCAGGGGGCGGGAAGCTACACCTTC.

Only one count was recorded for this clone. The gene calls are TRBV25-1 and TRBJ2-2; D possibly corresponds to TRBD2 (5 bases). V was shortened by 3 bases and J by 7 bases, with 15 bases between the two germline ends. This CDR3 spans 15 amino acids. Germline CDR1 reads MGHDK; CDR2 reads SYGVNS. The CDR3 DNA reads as TGTGCCAGCAGTGATGGGAGCTCGGGCGTCGGGGAGCTGTTTTTT. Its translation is CASSDGSSGVGELFF.

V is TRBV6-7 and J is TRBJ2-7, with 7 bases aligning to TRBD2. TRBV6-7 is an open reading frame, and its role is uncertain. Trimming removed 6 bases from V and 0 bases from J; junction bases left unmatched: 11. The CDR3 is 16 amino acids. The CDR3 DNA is TGTGCCAGCAGCCCGCGCGGGAGCGGCGGCTCCTACGAGCAGTACTTC. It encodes CASSPRGSGGSYEQYF.

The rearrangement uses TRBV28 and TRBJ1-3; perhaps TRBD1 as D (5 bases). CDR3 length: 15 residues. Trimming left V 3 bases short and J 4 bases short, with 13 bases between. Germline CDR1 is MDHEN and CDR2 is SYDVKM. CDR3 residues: CASSFSPGLGNTIYF. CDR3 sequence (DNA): TGTGCCAGCAGTTTTTCTCCAGGGTTGGGAAACACCATATATTTT.

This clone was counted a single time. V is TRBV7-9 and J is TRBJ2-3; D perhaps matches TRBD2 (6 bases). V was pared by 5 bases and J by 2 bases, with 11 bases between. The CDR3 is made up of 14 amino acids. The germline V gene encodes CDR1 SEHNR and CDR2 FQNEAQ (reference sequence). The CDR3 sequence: CASSLGGITDTQYF. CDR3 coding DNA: TGTGCCAGCAGCCTTGGCGGGATCACAGATACGCAGTATTTT. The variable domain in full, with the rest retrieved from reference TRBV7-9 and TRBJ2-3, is DTGVSQNPRHKITKRGQNVTFRCDPISEHNRLYWYRQTLGQGPEFLTYFQNEAQLEKSRLLSDRFSAERPKGSFSTLEIQRTEQGDSAMYLCASSLGGITDTQYFGPGTRLTVL.

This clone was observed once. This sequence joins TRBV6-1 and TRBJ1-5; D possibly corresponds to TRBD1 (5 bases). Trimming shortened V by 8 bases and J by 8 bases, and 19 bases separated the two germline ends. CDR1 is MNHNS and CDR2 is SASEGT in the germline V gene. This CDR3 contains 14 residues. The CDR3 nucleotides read TGTGCCAGCGCAACCTCAGGGTGGAATAAGCCCCAGCATTTT. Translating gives CASATSGWNKPQHF.

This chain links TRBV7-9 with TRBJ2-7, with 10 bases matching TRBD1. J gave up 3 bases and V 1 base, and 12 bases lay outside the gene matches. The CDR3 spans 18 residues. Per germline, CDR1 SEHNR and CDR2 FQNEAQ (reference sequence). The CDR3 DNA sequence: TGTGCCAGCAGCTTAGGAACAACGACAGGGGGCCGTAACTACGAGCAGTACTTC. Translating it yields CASSLGTTTGGRNYEQYF.

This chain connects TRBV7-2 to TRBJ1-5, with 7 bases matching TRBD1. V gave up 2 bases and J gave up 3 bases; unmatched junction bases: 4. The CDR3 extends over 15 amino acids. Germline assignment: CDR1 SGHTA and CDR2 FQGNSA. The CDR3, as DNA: TGTGCCAGCAGCTTAACACAGGGGTTCAATCAGCCCCAGCATTTT. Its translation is CASSLTQGFNQPQHF.